This paragraph covers one T cell receptor beta chain sequence. Other DNA sequences within the sample encode an identical CDR3. The data were produced by immunoSEQ multiplex PCR, yet TCRdb's version contains in-frame clones alone and is incomplete. The repertoire holds roughly 100,000 clones, with around 90% as singletons. The data were taken from a study of control samples from healthy donors and cancer patients. The CDR3 contains 11 residues. In germline, CDR1 is DFQATT, CDR2 SNEGSKA (reference sequence). V lost 3 bases to trimming and J lost 2 bases, with 5 bases between them. The V call is TRBV20-1, the J call TRBJ2-7; no clear D gene. The TCR comes from a woman aged 18-29 years in good health. Sequencing used blood. CDR3 DNA sequence: TGCAGTGCTAGTGGGGCCTACGAGCAGTACTTC. It codes for CSASGAYEQYF.